Described below is a single T cell receptor (beta chain) sequence and its context. Its matching antigen is unknown. The junction departs from germline at one end; a sequencing error may be responsible. This entry comes from a study of shared clonotypes between healthy human individuals. Study-level findings and limits: Non-shared clonotypes displayed generation probabilities falling below those of clonotypes present in all four donors. A handful of donors showed sharing of approximately 5% of naive CD4 clonotypes.

Germline CDR1 and CDR2: SSHAT and FNYEAQ (reference sequence). The CDR3 has 15 amino acids. Data came from immunoSEQ multiplex PCR; TCRdb stores just in-frame clones and leaves some out. The repertoire holds hundreds of thousands of clones, with under 80% as singletons. CD4+ cells were split into CD45RA+ naive and CD45RA-negative memory subsets. The receptor was derived from a man aged 25 to 40 in good health. The chain employs TRBV7-7 and TRBJ2-1; 12 bases match TRBD2. Sequences were obtained from memory CD4+ T cells sorted from blood. Noted subset: CD45RA-negative fraction. The CDR3 sequence: CASSPRLAGVTEQFF. The CDR3 region has the DNA TGTGCTAGCAGCCCCAGACTAGCGGGAGTGACTGAGCAGTTCTTC.